The rows below give T cell receptor beta chains drawn from one sample of a study of cytomegalovirus exposure and HLA in healthy donors. This table comes from immunoSEQ multiplex PCR, and its TCRdb copy is limited to in-frame clones, with some not included. The repertoire consists of approximately 67,000 clones, with 75% to 90% occurring once and the leading ten covering about 12%. The sample was PBMCs. These receptors were obtained from a young woman in good health and CMV-seropositive. CDR3s include the opening cysteine and the closing phenylalanine or tryptophan. The order of the fields is V gene, D gene, CDR3 length, clone size, J gene, CDR3 protein, CDR3 DNA. The D gene is left open where the match is weak. Size values are once, few and many counts, or a class for expanded clones, and some rows have none.

v_call: TRBV19; d_call: -; cdr3_length: 16; clone_size: -; j_call: TRBJ1-4; cdr3_aa: CASSIRSFATNEKLFF; cdr3_nt: TGTGCCAGTAGTATTCGGAGCTTTGCAACTAATGAAAAACTGTTTTTT
v_call: TRBV2; d_call: TRBD1; cdr3_length: 11; clone_size: -; j_call: TRBJ2-5; cdr3_aa: CASSPGGTQYF; cdr3_nt: TGTGCCAGCAGTCCAGGGGGGACCCAGTACTTC
v_call: TRBV5-1; d_call: TRBD1; cdr3_length: 14; clone_size: -; j_call: TRBJ2-7; cdr3_aa: CASSLGQGAYEQYF; cdr3_nt: TGCGCCAGCAGCCTGGGACAGGGGGCCTACGAGCAGTACTTC
v_call: TRBV7-9; d_call: -; cdr3_length: 15; clone_size: -; j_call: TRBJ1-2; cdr3_aa: CASSSWAGANYGYTF; cdr3_nt: TGTGCCAGCAGCTCATGGGCAGGGGCAAACTATGGCTACACCTTC
v_call: TRBV19; d_call: -; cdr3_length: 14; clone_size: -; j_call: TRBJ2-2; cdr3_aa: CASSPGANTGELFF; cdr3_nt: TGTGCCAGTAGTCCGGGAGCCAACACCGGGGAGCTGTTTTTT
v_call: TRBV7-9; d_call: -; cdr3_length: 11; clone_size: -; j_call: TRBJ1-1; cdr3_aa: CASSFHSKAFF; cdr3_nt: TGTGCCAGCAGCTTTCACAGTAAAGCTTTCTTT
v_call: TRBV29-1; d_call: TRBD2; cdr3_length: 13; clone_size: -; j_call: TRBJ2-1; cdr3_aa: CSVEVAGGLEQFF; cdr3_nt: TGCAGCGTTGAGGTAGCGGGAGGGCTTGAGCAGTTCTTC
v_call: TRBV6-1; d_call: -; cdr3_length: 14; clone_size: -; j_call: TRBJ1-1; cdr3_aa: CASSAFAGSAEAFF; cdr3_nt: TGTGCCAGCAGTGCGTTCGCGGGATCTGCTGAAGCTTTCTTT
v_call: TRBV6-6; d_call: -; cdr3_length: 14; clone_size: -; j_call: TRBJ2-3; cdr3_aa: CASSYMVEADTQYF; cdr3_nt: TGTGCCAGCAGTTACATGGTCGAGGCAGATACGCAGTATTTT
v_call: TRBV20-1; d_call: -; cdr3_length: 11; clone_size: -; j_call: TRBJ2-7; cdr3_aa: CSARLYYEQYF; cdr3_nt: TGCAGTGCGCGACTTTACTACGAGCAGTACTTC
v_call: TRBV4-1; d_call: -; cdr3_length: 14; clone_size: -; j_call: TRBJ2-1; cdr3_aa: CASSQETTHNEQFF; cdr3_nt: TGCGCCAGCAGCCAAGAGACTACTCACAATGAGCAGTTCTTC
v_call: TRBV6-1; d_call: TRBD2; cdr3_length: 13; clone_size: once; j_call: TRBJ2-7; cdr3_aa: CASKAGRTYEQYF; cdr3_nt: TGTGCCAGCAAGGCCGGGAGGACGTACGAGCAGTACTTC
v_call: TRBV6-1; d_call: -; cdr3_length: 14; clone_size: -; j_call: TRBJ2-7; cdr3_aa: CASNNRVGSYEQYF; cdr3_nt: TGTGCCAGCAATAACAGGGTCGGTTCCTACGAGCAGTACTTC
v_call: TRBV2; d_call: -; cdr3_length: 17; clone_size: once; j_call: TRBJ2-7; cdr3_aa: CASSESLAGATDYEQYF; cdr3_nt: TGTGCCAGCAGTGAAAGTTTGGCGGGCGCTACCGACTACGAGCAGTACTTC
v_call: TRBV5-4; d_call: TRBD2; cdr3_length: 15; clone_size: once; j_call: TRBJ2-3; cdr3_aa: CASSLQREGGDTQYF; cdr3_nt: TGTGCCAGCAGCTTGCAGCGGGAGGGCGGAGATACGCAGTATTTT
v_call: TRBV6-1; d_call: TRBD2; cdr3_length: 17; clone_size: -; j_call: TRBJ2-7; cdr3_aa: CASSEDVAGGSSYEQYF; cdr3_nt: TGTGCCAGCAGTGAAGATGTGGCGGGAGGGAGCTCCTACGAGCAGTACTTC
v_call: TRBV27; d_call: TRBD1; cdr3_length: 14; clone_size: -; j_call: TRBJ2-7; cdr3_aa: CASSFRQGDYEQYF; cdr3_nt: TGTGCCAGCAGTTTTCGTCAGGGGGACTACGAGCAGTACTTC
v_call: TRBV6-5; d_call: -; cdr3_length: 14; clone_size: -; j_call: TRBJ2-1; cdr3_aa: CASSYSTQYNEQFF; cdr3_nt: TGTGCCAGCAGTTACTCGACACAGTACAATGAGCAGTTCTTC
v_call: TRBV5-8; d_call: TRBD1; cdr3_length: 13; clone_size: -; j_call: TRBJ1-2; cdr3_aa: CASSAGGRGGYTF; cdr3_nt: TGTGCCAGCAGCGCAGGGGGGCGCGGCGGCTACACCTTC
v_call: TRBV5-4; d_call: TRBD2; cdr3_length: 13; clone_size: -; j_call: TRBJ2-1; cdr3_aa: CASTGTSGRAQFF; cdr3_nt: TGTGCCAGCACTGGGACTAGCGGGAGGGCGCAGTTCTTC
v_call: TRBV6-1; d_call: -; cdr3_length: 14; clone_size: -; j_call: TRBJ1-5; cdr3_aa: CASTWGQGNQPQHF; cdr3_nt: TGTGCCAGTACCTGGGGGCAGGGCAATCAGCCCCAGCATTTT
v_call: TRBV5-1; d_call: -; cdr3_length: 16; clone_size: -; j_call: TRBJ2-7; cdr3_aa: CASSLVGGASSYEQYF; cdr3_nt: TGCGCCAGCAGCTTGGTTGGCGGCGCGAGCTCCTACGAGCAGTACTTC
v_call: TRBV6-1; d_call: -; cdr3_length: 13; clone_size: -; j_call: TRBJ1-2; cdr3_aa: CASSYNRDYGYTF; cdr3_nt: TGTGCCAGCAGTTATAACAGGGACTATGGCTACACCTTC
v_call: TRBV10-3; d_call: -; cdr3_length: 12; clone_size: -; j_call: TRBJ1-1; cdr3_aa: CAISQGNTEAFF; cdr3_nt: TGTGCCATCAGCCAGGGGAACACTGAAGCTTTCTTT
v_call: TRBV7-9; d_call: -; cdr3_length: 12; clone_size: -; j_call: TRBJ2-7; cdr3_aa: CASSPGSYEQYF; cdr3_nt: TGTGCCAGCAGCCCCGGTTCTTACGAGCAGTACTTC
v_call: TRBV5-4; d_call: -; cdr3_length: 13; clone_size: -; j_call: TRBJ1-2; cdr3_aa: CASSLDRNYGYTF; cdr3_nt: TGTGCCAGCAGCTTAGACAGAAACTATGGCTACACCTTC
v_call: TRBV2; d_call: -; cdr3_length: 11; clone_size: -; j_call: TRBJ1-5; cdr3_aa: CASSADQPQHF; cdr3_nt: TGTGCCAGCAGTGCCGATCAGCCCCAGCATTTT
v_call: TRBV5-1; d_call: TRBD1; cdr3_length: 15; clone_size: -; j_call: TRBJ2-2; cdr3_aa: CASSLETGTAGELFF; cdr3_nt: TGCGCCAGCAGCTTAGAGACAGGGACAGCCGGGGAGCTGTTTTTT
v_call: TRBV19; d_call: TRBD1; cdr3_length: 15; clone_size: -; j_call: TRBJ2-4; cdr3_aa: CASSNPGQGARIQYF; cdr3_nt: TGTGCCAGTAGTAACCCGGGACAGGGGGCCAGGATTCAGTACTTC
v_call: TRBV7-2; d_call: TRBD2; cdr3_length: 13; clone_size: -; j_call: TRBJ2-5; cdr3_aa: CASQREREETQYF; cdr3_nt: TGTGCCAGTCAGCGGGAGAGGGAGGAGACCCAGTACTTC
v_call: TRBV18; d_call: -; cdr3_length: 14; clone_size: -; j_call: TRBJ1-1; cdr3_aa: CASSPSYLDTEAFF; cdr3_nt: TGTGCCAGCTCACCAAGCTATCTTGACACTGAAGCTTTCTTT
v_call: TRBV9; d_call: TRBD2; cdr3_length: 12; clone_size: -; j_call: TRBJ2-7; cdr3_aa: CASSAAGGEQYF; cdr3_nt: TGTGCCAGCAGCGCGGCGGGGGGCGAGCAGTACTTC
v_call: TRBV2; d_call: -; cdr3_length: 13; clone_size: -; j_call: TRBJ2-1; cdr3_aa: CASSFLVYNEQFF; cdr3_nt: TGTGCCAGCAGTTTTCTTGTATACAATGAGCAGTTCTTC
v_call: TRBV9; d_call: TRBD2; cdr3_length: 16; clone_size: once; j_call: TRBJ2-3; cdr3_aa: CASSVGSGRGADTQYF; cdr3_nt: TGTGCCAGCAGCGTAGGTAGCGGGAGGGGTGCAGATACGCAGTATTTT
v_call: TRBV7-9; d_call: -; cdr3_length: 15; clone_size: -; j_call: TRBJ1-3; cdr3_aa: CASSPGAASGNTIYF; cdr3_nt: TGTGCCAGCAGCCCAGGGGCAGCCTCTGGAAACACCATATATTTT
v_call: TRBV14; d_call: TRBD1; cdr3_length: 15; clone_size: few; j_call: TRBJ2-7; cdr3_aa: CASSQETGDSYEQYF; cdr3_nt: TGTGCCAGCAGCCAAGAAACAGGGGATTCGTACGAGCAGTACTTC
v_call: TRBV19; d_call: TRBD1; cdr3_length: 13; clone_size: -; j_call: TRBJ1-4; cdr3_aa: CASSDRDYEKLFF; cdr3_nt: TGTGCCAGTTCGGACAGGGATTACGAAAAACTGTTTTTT
v_call: TRBV4-2; d_call: TRBD1; cdr3_length: 16; clone_size: -; j_call: TRBJ1-3; cdr3_aa: CASSQDSRGVGNTIYF; cdr3_nt: TGTGCCAGCAGCCAAGACTCCAGGGGGGTTGGAAACACCATATATTTT
v_call: TRBV6-4; d_call: -; cdr3_length: 14; clone_size: once; j_call: TRBJ1-2; cdr3_aa: CASSVREINYGYTF; cdr3_nt: TGTGCCAGCAGTGTGAGAGAGATTAACTATGGCTACACCTTC
v_call: TRBV28; d_call: TRBD2; cdr3_length: 15; clone_size: -; j_call: TRBJ2-1; cdr3_aa: CASLGGGLANNEQFF; cdr3_nt: TGTGCCAGCCTTGGGGGGGGACTAGCCAACAATGAGCAGTTCTTC
v_call: TRBV19; d_call: -; cdr3_length: 13; clone_size: few; j_call: TRBJ2-3; cdr3_aa: CACRSVGTDTQYF; cdr3_nt: TGTGCCTGCCGGTCGGTGGGCACAGATACGCAGTATTTT
v_call: TRBV10-1; d_call: -; cdr3_length: 14; clone_size: -; j_call: TRBJ2-1; cdr3_aa: CASSQNYAYNEQFF; cdr3_nt: TGCGCCAGCAGTCAAAACTATGCCTACAATGAGCAGTTCTTC
v_call: TRBV18; d_call: TRBD1; cdr3_length: 15; clone_size: -; j_call: TRBJ1-1; cdr3_aa: CASYEQGTFVTEAFF; cdr3_nt: TGTGCCAGCTACGAACAGGGGACGTTTGTCACTGAAGCTTTCTTT
v_call: TRBV15; d_call: -; cdr3_length: 14; clone_size: -; j_call: TRBJ1-3; cdr3_aa: CATAPGTPGNTIYF; cdr3_nt: TGTGCCACCGCCCCCGGGACACCTGGAAACACCATATATTTT
v_call: TRBV5-4; d_call: -; cdr3_length: 14; clone_size: -; j_call: TRBJ1-2; cdr3_aa: CASSTGGPARGYTF; cdr3_nt: TGTGCCAGCAGCACCGGCGGTCCGGCTAGGGGCTACACCTTC
v_call: TRBV19; d_call: TRBD1; cdr3_length: 14; clone_size: -; j_call: TRBJ2-7; cdr3_aa: CASRSGTGMAEQYF; cdr3_nt: TGTGCCAGTAGATCCGGGACAGGGATGGCCGAGCAGTACTTC
v_call: TRBV11-2; d_call: TRBD2; cdr3_length: 12; clone_size: -; j_call: TRBJ2-1; cdr3_aa: CASSSPGLGQFF; cdr3_nt: TGTGCCAGCAGCTCCCCGGGACTAGGGCAGTTCTTC
v_call: TRBV19; d_call: -; cdr3_length: 13; clone_size: -; j_call: TRBJ2-1; cdr3_aa: CASSSGRDNEQFF; cdr3_nt: TGTGCCAGTAGTTCTGGGAGAGACAATGAGCAGTTCTTC
v_call: TRBV4-1; d_call: TRBD1; cdr3_length: 15; clone_size: few; j_call: TRBJ2-2; cdr3_aa: CASSQGQGLTGELFF; cdr3_nt: TGCGCCAGCAGCCAGGGACAGGGTCTGACCGGGGAGCTGTTTTTT
v_call: TRBV27; d_call: -; cdr3_length: 15; clone_size: -; j_call: TRBJ2-7; cdr3_aa: CASSLSGLAEYEQYF; cdr3_nt: TGTGCCAGCAGTTTATCTGGGCTAGCCGAATACGAGCAGTACTTC
v_call: TRBV7-3; d_call: TRBD2; cdr3_length: 16; clone_size: -; j_call: TRBJ2-1; cdr3_aa: CASSFEGRVSYNEQFF; cdr3_nt: TGTGCCAGCAGCTTTGAAGGGAGGGTCTCCTACAATGAGCAGTTCTTC
v_call: TRBV29-1; d_call: -; cdr3_length: 12; clone_size: -; j_call: TRBJ2-7; cdr3_aa: CSVVAGVYEQYF; cdr3_nt: TGCAGCGTTGTGGCAGGGGTCTACGAGCAGTACTTC
v_call: TRBV7-2; d_call: TRBD2; cdr3_length: 12; clone_size: -; j_call: TRBJ2-1; cdr3_aa: CASSSTGLGLVF; cdr3_nt: TGTGCCAGCAGCTCCACGGGACTAGGGTTGGTCTTC
v_call: TRBV2; d_call: TRBD1; cdr3_length: 12; clone_size: -; j_call: TRBJ2-1; cdr3_aa: CASGQGYNEQFF; cdr3_nt: TGTGCCAGTGGACAGGGTTACAATGAGCAGTTCTTC